Following are 18 T cell receptor beta chains from one sample sequenced in a study of control samples from healthy donors and cancer patients. TCRdb's table, derived via immunoSEQ multiplex PCR, lists solely in-frame clones and lacks some. The sample has about 130,000 clones; roughly 90% are singletons. Specimen: blood. The receptors shown here come from a young man in good health.

V and J are TRBV19 and TRBJ2-3, with TRBD1 matching 7 bases. The CDR3 totals 16 residues. Germline V gene sequence: CDR1 LNHDA, CDR2 SQIVND (reference sequence). Trimming at V came to 0 bases and at J to 2 bases, leaving 5 bases not matched to a gene. In nucleotides, the CDR3 is TGTGCCAGTAGTATAGACCCGACAGGGAACACAGATACGCAGTATTTT. It encodes CASSIDPTGNTDTQYF.

V is TRBV25-1 and J is TRBJ1-1; D gene uncertain. Germline CDR1 reads MGHDK; CDR2 reads SYGVNS. The V end was cut by 5 bases, the J end by 5 bases, with 6 bases between. The CDR3 is 11 residues long. The CDR3 nucleotides are TGTGCCAGCAGTCGGAGGACTGAAGCTTTCTTT. Translated: CASSRRTEAFF.

This clone showed up just once. This rearrangement joins TRBV12-3 or TRBV12-4 to TRBJ1-2; perhaps TRBD1 as D (5 bases). Between the trimmed V and J ends, which lost 4 bases and 8 bases, there was a span of 14 bases. The length of the CDR3 is 13 residues. CDR3 residues: CASSSRTLGGYTF. CDR3 coding DNA: TGTGCCAGCAGTTCCCGGACACTGGGGGGCTACACCTTC.

The chain carries TRBV9 and TRBJ1-1; D is unclear. V lost 3 bases, J lost 0 bases, and 6 bases lay in between. The CDR3 is 13 amino acids. Per germline, CDR1 SGDLS and CDR2 YYNGEE. The CDR3, as DNA: TGTGCCAGCAGCGAATCAATGAACACTGAAGCTTTCTTT. It codes for CASSESMNTEAFF.

The V and J genes are TRBV30 and TRBJ2-7, with 7 bases that match TRBD1. Germline-derived CDR1 and CDR2 are GTSNPN and SVGIG (reference sequence). The V and J ends lost 3 bases and 0 bases, in that order; junction bases with no gene match: 14. The CDR3 runs to 17 residues. CDR3 in amino acids: CAWREWGQTPSSYEQYF. In DNA, the CDR3 is TGTGCCTGGAGAGAATGGGGACAGACACCTAGCTCCTACGAGCAGTACTTC.

The chain couples TRBV15 to TRBJ2-7; D perhaps matches TRBD2 (7 bases). CDR3 length equals 14 residues. Germline V CDR1 and CDR2: LNHNV, YYDKDF (reference sequence). Between the trimmed V and J ends, which lost 5 bases and 4 bases, there was a span of 15 bases. In DNA form, the CDR3 reads TGTGCCACCAGCGCCCGTGCGGGGGCTTACGAGCAGTACTTC. It codes for CATSARAGAYEQYF.

The CDR3: CASSDQGTGLSGANVLTF. DNA for the CDR3: TGTGCCAGCAGCGACCAAGGGACAGGACTCTCTGGGGCCAACGTCCTGACTTTC. The chain is built from TRBV9 and TRBJ2-6; 8 bases are shared with TRBD1. Germline trimming cut 3 bases from V and 0 bases from J; bases unmatched to any gene: 8. The CDR3 has 18 amino acids. CDR1 and CDR2 (germline): SGDLS, YYNGEE. Full variable domain (missing parts from reference TRBV9 and TRBJ2-6): DSGVTQTPKHLITATGQRVTLRCSPRSGDLSVYWYQQSLDQGLQFLIQYYNGEERAKGNILERFSAQQFPDLHSELNLSSLELGDSALYFCASSDQGTGLSGANVLTFGAGSRLTVL.

This clone appeared a single time. This sample also contains other DNA sequences that code for the same CDR3. The chain links TRBV20-1 to TRBJ2-7; 7 nucleotides agree with TRBD1. Looked up from germline, CDR1 is DFQATT and CDR2 is SNEGSKA (reference sequence). The CDR3 spans 16 residues. Trimming cost V 3 bases and J 0 bases; bases outside gene matches: 11. The CDR3 loop reads CSASSVGGLTSYEQYF. DNA of the CDR3: TGCAGTGCTAGTTCCGTAGGGGGCCTTACCTCCTACGAGCAGTACTTC.

On this clone itself: One junction end does not reproduce the germline sequence, and a read error may be involved. CDR3 bases: TGTGCCAGCGGCCACTCTGGACGGCTGCTCAAGCGCTACACCTTC. Translation: CASGHSGRLLKRYTF. The rearrangement joins TRBV14 to TRBJ1-2; no definite D call. CDR3 length equals 15 residues. From germline, CDR1 is SGHDN and CDR2 FVKESK.

This chain connects TRBV3-1 (or the pseudogene TRBV3-2) to TRBJ2-1, with D unresolved. Germline lookup yields CDR1 LGHDT and CDR2 YNNKEL (reference sequence). The CDR3 loop spans 14 amino acids. V was clipped by 5 bases and J by 6 bases, with 14 bases between them. The CDR3 region is CASSKGTLPNEQFF. CDR3 DNA sequence: TGTGCCAGCAGCAAGGGTACTCTGCCCAATGAGCAGTTCTTC.

This clone is a singleton in its sample. The chain couples TRBV6-1 to TRBJ1-1; D gene unclear. This CDR3 spans 16 amino acids. Trimming stripped 1 base from V and 1 base from J, with 13 bases between. Germline CDR1 is MNHNS and CDR2 is SASEGT. The CDR3 nucleotides are TGTGCCAGCAGTGAAGAACAAATCCGGGCGAACACTGAAGCTTTCTTT. Translating gives CASSEEQIRANTEAFF.

The chain is built from TRBV2 and TRBJ2-7, with D possibly matching TRBD1 (5 bases). This CDR3 contains 16 residues. The germline V gene encodes CDR1 SNHLY and CDR2 FYNNEI. The germline V and J ends were trimmed by 3 bases and 0 bases, with 15 bases remaining between them. CDR3 amino acids: CASSDPREIGSYEQYF. As DNA, the CDR3 is TGTGCCAGCAGTGATCCCAGGGAAATTGGCTCCTACGAGCAGTACTTC.

This clone was detected only once. The V and J genes are TRBV27 and TRBJ2-1; 11 bases align to TRBD2. V was pared by 2 bases and J by 7 bases, with 4 bases of the junction left unmatched. This CDR3 comprises 15 residues. Germline V lookup: CDR1 MNHEY, CDR2 SMNVEV (reference sequence). The DNA for the CDR3 is TGTGCCAGCAGTTTAGGTAGCGGGAGGGGGAATGAGCAGTTCTTC. Protein sequence: CASSLGSGRGNEQFF.

This sequence joins TRBV28 and TRBJ1-1; maybe TRBD1 (5 bases). This CDR3 is 14 amino acids long. Looked up from germline, CDR1 is MDHEN and CDR2 is SYDVKM. The V gene lost 3 bases and the J gene lost 0 bases, with 8 bases spanning the gap. CDR3 region: CASSLTQVNTEAFF. In DNA, the CDR3 is TGTGCCAGCAGTTTGACACAGGTGAACACTGAAGCTTTCTTT. The full variable domain, its missing parts supplied by reference TRBV28 and TRBJ1-1, is DVKVTQSSRYLVKRTGEKVFLECVQDMDHENMFWYRQDPGLGLRLIYFSYDVKMKEKGDIPEGYSVSREKKERFSLILESASTNQTSMYLCASSLTQVNTEAFFGQGTRLTVV.

V usage is TRBV3-1 (or the pseudogene TRBV3-2) and J usage is TRBJ1-2; 7 positions agree with TRBD1. The CDR3 is made up of 13 amino acids. The J segment lost 6 bases and the V segment lost 4 bases, leaving 5 bases of the junction unmatched. CDR1 and CDR2 from the germline V gene are LGHDT and YNNKEL (reference sequence). The CDR3 DNA reads TGTGCCAGCAGCCGAACAGGGGTCGATGGCTACACCTTC. Amino acid sequence: CASSRTGVDGYTF.

This clone has just a few counts. This chain's CDR3 is CASSSWSRRANEQFF. The CDR3 bases are TGTGCCAGCAGCTCTTGGTCCAGGAGGGCCAATGAGCAGTTCTTC. This rearrangement joins TRBV27 to TRBJ2-1, with TRBD2 as a possible D gene (6 bases). Germline-derived CDR1 and CDR2 are MNHEY and SMNVEV (reference sequence). CDR3 length: 15 amino acids. The V gene lost 6 bases and the J gene lost 6 bases, with 18 bases spanning the gap.

The chain joins TRBV30 to TRBJ2-1; maybe TRBD2 (5 bases). The CDR3 is 14 amino acids. With 3 bases removed from V and 0 bases from J, the gap between germline ends came to 9 bases. Germline CDR1 GTSNPN, CDR2 SVGIG (reference sequence). CDR3 amino acids: CAWSSLGSYNEQFF. DNA for the CDR3: TGTGCCTGGAGCTCACTAGGCTCCTACAATGAGCAGTTCTTC. The full variable domain, completed using reference TRBV30 and TRBJ2-1, is SQTIHQWPATLVQPVGSPLSLECTVEGTSNPNLYWYRQAAGRGLQLLFYSVGIGQISSEVPQNLSASRPQDRQFILSSKKLLLSDSGFYLCAWSSLGSYNEQFFGPGTRLTVL.

The J gene is TRBJ2-2, the V gene TRBV10-3; TRBD2 might be the D (5 bases). Between the trimmed V and J ends, which lost 4 bases and 9 bases, there was a span of 6 bases. This CDR3 has 11 residues. Looked up from germline, CDR1 is ENHRY and CDR2 is SYGVKD. The CDR3 DNA follows: TGTGCCATCAGTGGAGGGAGGGAGCTGTTTTTT. Translated, it gives CAISGGRELFF.